This TCR beta chain was sequenced for a study of shared clonotypes between healthy human individuals. In the source study's methods: ImmunoSEQ output held junction-only sequences without quality scores, so filtering differed. Sequencing was performed with immunoSEQ multiplex PCR; in TCRdb, only in-frame clones are kept and a portion is missing. V and J calls and clone size are given by that table; D and trimming were obtained from the DNA. The sample includes around 340,000 clones, about 73% of them seen just once. V gave up 2 bases and J gave up 4 bases, with 9 bases separating them. Germline CDR1 and CDR2: KGHSH and LQKENI. This CDR3 contains 14 residues. Overall study findings and caveats: Investigators collected only blood, and repertoires in tissues likely differ. Non-shared clonotypes showed lower generation probabilities than clonotypes common to all four donors.

Concerning this clone: Its antigen is not known.

Sequenced sample: memory CD4+ T cells sorted from blood. Specified subset: CD45RA-negative fraction. The TCR originated in a young man in good health. The chain carries TRBV18 and TRBJ1-5; D ambiguous. This CDR3 is CASSPGERNQPQHF. As DNA, the CDR3 is TGTGCCAGCTCACCAGGGGAGAGGAATCAGCCCCAGCATTTT.